Presented here are 30 T cell receptor beta chains from one specimen sequenced in a study of STAT5B mutations in CD4+ large granular lymphocyte leukemia. Profiled with immunoSEQ multiplex PCR; TCRdb holds only in-frame clones, not every one. Of around 28,000 clones in the sample, 65% to 80% were seen once. The specimen sequenced was CD4+ T cells from blood buffy coats. Receptors were obtained from a human donor in good health.

A note on this clone: The sample contains more than one DNA sequence encoding this CDR3. V is TRBV11-2 and J is TRBJ2-7; 8 positions agree with TRBD2. The ends lost 1 base at V and 0 bases at J; junction bases unmatched: 2. Germline V gene data show CDR1 as SGHAT and CDR2 as FQNNGV. This CDR3 spans 15 amino acids. In DNA, the CDR3 is TGTGCCAGCAGCTTAGCGGGGGGGAGCTCCTACGAGCAGTACGTC. Its translation is CASSLAGGSSYEQYV.

This clone was counted between two and nine times. The chain recombines TRBV19 with TRBJ1-1, with 12 bases fitting TRBD1. The CDR3 spans 15 residues. Germline CDR1 reads LNHDA; CDR2 reads SQIVND (reference sequence). The ends lost 6 bases at V and 1 base at J; junction bases unmatched: 3. DNA of the CDR3: TGTGCCAGTAGGGGGGACAGGGGGCAGAACACTGAAGCTTTCTTT. This sequence encodes CASRGDRGQNTEAFF.

The rearrangement links TRBV19 to TRBJ2-5, with unresolved D. The CDR3 has 15 residues. V lost 0 bases and J lost 5, with 13 bases in between. Germline V CDR1 and CDR2: LNHDA, SQIVND (reference sequence). DNA of the CDR3: TGTGCCAGTAGTATAGAAGGACGAGGTGGGGAGACCCAGTACTTC. Encoded protein: CASSIEGRGGETQYF.

This chain joins TRBV7-2 and TRBJ2-5, with 8 nucleotides matching TRBD2. The junction had 7 bases not matched to a gene; V was cut back by 5 bases and J by 5 bases. Germline CDR1 and CDR2: SGHTA and FQGNSA. The CDR3 has 14 residues. Written as DNA, the CDR3 is TGTGCCAGCAGCCCCAATACGGGAGGGGAGACCCAGTACTTC. Translating gives CASSPNTGGETQYF. The full variable domain, with the rest looked up from reference TRBV7-2 and TRBJ2-5, is GAGVSQSPSNKVTEKGKDVELRCDPISGHTALYWYRQSLGQGLEFLIYFQGNSAPDKSGLPSDRFSAERTGGSVSTLTIQRTQQEDSAVYLCASSPNTGGETQYFGPGTRLLVL.

The chain carries TRBV7-2 and TRBJ1-1; TRBD1 matches 8 bases. Germline CDR1 is SGHTA and CDR2 is FQGNSA. J gave up 3 bases and V 1 base, and 4 bases lay outside the gene matches. The CDR3 extends over 15 amino acids. In nucleotides, the CDR3 is TGTGCCAGCAGCTTAGGGACAGGGAGCGACACTGAAGCTTTCTTT. It specifies CASSLGTGSDTEAFF.

This clone was observed once. V and J are TRBV6-5 and TRBJ2-1; TRBD2 is a possible D gene (7 bases). The V end lost 8 bases, the J end lost 4 bases, and 15 bases lay between the germline ends. The CDR3 loop spans 14 amino acids. Looked up from germline, CDR1 is MNHEY and CDR2 is SVGAGI. CDR3 DNA: TGTGCCAGCTACCCGGGGGGCTTGTACAATGAGCAGTTCTTC. Encoded protein: CASYPGGLYNEQFF.

The chain recombines TRBV28 with TRBJ1-4; no clear D. The CDR3 runs 12 residues. The V gene's germline CDR1 is MDHEN and CDR2 SYDVKM. Trimming removed 8 bases at V and 6 bases at J, with 10 bases between. CDR3 sequence reads: CASRQRDEKLFF. CDR3 nucleotides: TGTGCCAGCCGACAACGAGATGAAAAACTGTTTTTT.

V gene TRBV13 combines with J gene TRBJ1-4; no firm D call. The V end was cut by 7 bases, the J end by 3 bases, with 12 bases between. Germline lookup yields CDR1 PRHDT and CDR2 FYEKMQ (reference sequence). The CDR3 loop spans 14 amino acids. The CDR3 nucleotides read TGTGCCAGCACCCACCGGGGAGCTAATGAAAAACTGTTTTTT. This encodes CASTHRGANEKLFF. Full variable domain (outside the CDR3, taken from reference TRBV13 and TRBJ1-4): AAGVIQSPRHLIKEKRETATLKCYPIPRHDTVYWYQQGPGQDPQFLISFYEKMQSDKGSIPDRFSAQQFSDYHSELNMSSLELGDSALYFCASTHRGANEKLFFGSGTQLSVL.

This clone was picked up one time. V and J are TRBV19 and TRBJ2-1; D is possibly TRBD1 or TRBD2 (7 bases each). CDR3 length: 15 residues. Between the trimmed V and J ends, which lost 7 bases and 5 bases, there was a span of 18 bases. The germline V gene has CDR1 LNHDA and CDR2 SQIVND (reference sequence). CDR3 sequence (DNA): TGTGCCAGTACCTTAGGGAGGGGGCAACACAATGAGCAGTTCTTC. Protein sequence: CASTLGRGQHNEQFF. The variable domain in full, with the rest retrieved from reference TRBV19 and TRBJ2-1, is DGGITQSPKYLFRKEGQNVTLSCEQNLNHDAMYWYRQDPGQGLRLIYYSQIVNDFQKGDIAEGYSVSREKKESFPLTVTSAQKNPTAFYLCASTLGRGQHNEQFFGPGTRLTVL.

In its sample, this clone was seen once. The chain has TRBV7-9 and TRBJ1-5; D remains unclear. Trimming pared 4 bases from V and 1 base from J, leaving 11 bases between. Germline V lookup: CDR1 SEHNR, CDR2 FQNEAQ (reference sequence). CDR3 length: 15 amino acids. The CDR3 sequence: CASSSGVASNQPQHF. The CDR3, as DNA: TGTGCCAGCAGCTCCGGGGTAGCAAGCAATCAGCCCCAGCATTTT. Together with reference TRBV7-9 and TRBJ1-5, the CDR3 gives the full variable domain: DTGVSQNPRHKITKRGQNVTFRCDPISEHNRLYWYRQTLGQGPEFLTYFQNEAQLEKSRLLSDRFSAERPKGSFSTLEIQRTEQGDSAMYLCASSSGVASNQPQHFGDGTRLSIL.

This clone appeared a single time. V usage is TRBV6-1 and J usage is TRBJ1-1; 8 nucleotides match TRBD1. V was pared by 8 bases and J by 1 base, with 3 bases of the junction left unmatched. CDR3 size: 13 residues. The germline V gene has CDR1 MNHNS and CDR2 SASEGT. The DNA of the CDR3 is TGTGCCAGCCGGGACAGGAGGAACACTGAAGCTTTCTTT. Translating it yields CASRDRRNTEAFF.

This chain connects TRBV7-6 to TRBJ2-5, with TRBD2 matching 8 bases. The CDR3 consists of 14 residues. Germline assignment: CDR1 SGHVS and CDR2 FNYEAQ. J lost 5 bases, V lost 4 bases, and 6 bases had no gene match. The CDR3 sequence is CASSSGLGGETQYF. As DNA, the CDR3 is TGTGCCAGCAGCTCGGGACTAGGAGGGGAGACCCAGTACTTC.

The chain links TRBV5-1 to TRBJ2-7; D may be TRBD2 (6 bases). V lost 1 base, J lost 6 bases, and 14 bases lay in between. The length of the CDR3 is 14 residues. Germline-derived CDR1 and CDR2 are SGHRS and YFSETQ. In DNA, the CDR3 is TGCGCCAGCAGCTTGCGCGGGACCAACGCCGAGCAGTACTTC. This gives the protein CASSLRGTNAEQYF.

The chain uses TRBV18 and TRBJ2-2; D uncertain. CDR1 KGHSH and CDR2 LQKENI come from the germline V gene. The V gene lost 3 bases and the J gene lost 5 bases, with 10 bases spanning the gap. CDR3 length equals 14 residues. Here the CDR3 DNA reads TGTGCCAGCTCACCCCGCCAGGTTACCGGGGAGCTGTTTTTT. As protein: CASSPRQVTGELFF.

The chain recombines TRBV15 with TRBJ1-2; 7 bases fit TRBD1. V dropped 5 bases and J dropped 1; count of bases not matched to a gene: 7. In germline, CDR1 is LNHNV, CDR2 YYDKDF (reference sequence). The CDR3 contains 15 residues. Here the CDR3 reads CATSPGTAVNYGYTF. The DNA of the CDR3 is TGTGCCACCAGCCCCGGGACAGCGGTTAACTATGGCTACACCTTC.

This clone was seen once. The V and J genes are TRBV12-5 and TRBJ2-1, with 7 bases identical to TRBD2. The CDR3 contains 17 residues. After removal of 4 bases from V and 2 bases from J, the junction contained 11 bases not matched to a gene. CDR1 LGHNT and CDR2 FRNRAP come from the germline V gene. The DNA for the CDR3 is TGTGCTAGTGGTTCCTTGACTAGCCGTCTTACCTACAATGAGCAGTTCTTC. Translation: CASGSLTSRLTYNEQFF.

This clone has just a few counts. V is TRBV5-4 and J is TRBJ2-2; weak D call: TRBD1 (5 bases). Germline CDR1 is SGHNT and CDR2 is YYREEE (reference sequence). This CDR3 has 13 residues. V shed 0 bases and J shed 6 bases, with 6 bases lying between them. In DNA form, the CDR3 reads TGTGCCAGCAGCTTGGAAGGGGCCGGGGAGCTGTTTTTT. It translates to CASSLEGAGELFF.

The chain couples TRBV7-9 to TRBJ2-3; the D gene is possibly TRBD2 (7 bases). V was shortened by 5 bases and J by 7 bases, with 16 bases between the two germline ends. The CDR3 extends over 14 amino acids. Germline V gives CDR1 SEHNR, CDR2 FQNEAQ (reference sequence). The CDR3 sequence is CASSLLGGGYTQYF. CDR3 nucleotide sequence: TGTGCCAGCAGCCTTCTAGGGGGGGGTTATACGCAGTATTTT.

The genes are TRBV19 and TRBJ1-1, with D maybe TRBD1 (6 bases). Germline CDR1 LNHDA, CDR2 SQIVND (reference sequence). The V end lost 7 bases, the J end lost 4 bases, and 19 bases lay between the germline ends. The CDR3 has 15 residues. Here the CDR3 reads CASTPKAGAGTEAFF. The CDR3 DNA reads as TGTGCCAGTACCCCTAAGGCGGGGGCTGGCACTGAAGCTTTCTTT.

The V call is TRBV6-4, the J call TRBJ1-1, with a tentative D call TRBD1 (6 bases). Deletions cut 2 bases from V and 4 bases from J, with 8 bases between. Germline-derived CDR1 and CDR2 are MRHNA and SNTAGT. This CDR3 has 13 residues. The CDR3 nucleotides are TGTGCCAGCAGTGACGAGGGGGGCACTGAAGCTTTCTTT. This translates into CASSDEGGTEAFF.

The chain recombines TRBV5-1 with TRBJ1-2; perhaps TRBD1 as D (6 bases). The germline V gene has CDR1 SGHRS and CDR2 YFSETQ. The V end was cut by 4 bases, the J end by 8 bases, with 12 bases between. This CDR3 is built from 12 residues. The CDR3 protein is CASSPGTTGYTF. DNA of the CDR3: TGCGCCAGCAGCCCTGGGACAACCGGCTACACCTTC.

V usage is TRBV6-5 and J usage is TRBJ2-1; D might be TRBD1 or TRBD2, each matching 5 bases. Germline lookup yields CDR1 MNHEY and CDR2 SVGAGI. V was pared by 4 bases and J by 10 bases, with 11 bases between. The CDR3 sequence is 12 residues long. The CDR3 DNA reads TGTGCCAGCAGTTCCACCGGGACCGAGCAGTTCTTC. It is translated as CASSSTGTEQFF.

This chain links TRBV29-1 with TRBJ2-3, with D possibly TRBD1 on 5 matching bases. V lost 4 bases and J lost 4, with 12 bases in between. The CDR3 is 13 amino acids. Germline V gives CDR1 SQVTM, CDR2 ANQGSEA. CDR3 DNA: TGCAGCGTTGTAAGGCAGGGCCCAGATACGCAGTATTTT. Its protein product is CSVVRQGPDTQYF.

The gene calls are TRBV29-1 and TRBJ2-5; D could derive from TRBD1 or TRBD2 (7 bases each). This CDR3 is built from 12 residues. The V and J ends lost 4 bases and 10 bases respectively, with 16 bases between them. Germline CDR1 reads SQVTM; CDR2 reads ANQGSEA. As DNA, the CDR3 is TGCAGCGTTGGGGGACCAGGGGGGGACCAGTACTTC. Protein sequence: CSVGGPGGDQYF. Combining the CDR3 with reference TRBV29-1 and TRBJ2-5 gives the whole variable domain SAVISQKPSRDICQRGTSLTIQCQVDSQVTMMFWYRQQPGQSLTLIATANQGSEATYESGFVIDKFPISRPNLTFSTLTVSNMSPEDSSIYLCSVGGPGGDQYFGPGTRLLVL.

CDR3 DNA: TGTGCCAGCAGTTATCAGGGGGCCGGTCAGCCCCAGCATTTT. Protein sequence: CASSYQGAGQPQHF. V and J are TRBV6-1 and TRBJ1-5; 8 bases match TRBD1. The CDR3 spans 14 residues. The germline V gene encodes CDR1 MNHNS and CDR2 SASEGT. V lost 5 bases to trimming and J lost 6 bases; unmatched junction nucleotides: 6.

J is TRBJ2-3 and V is TRBV19; possible D gene TRBD1, 5 bases. Germline loops: CDR1 LNHDA, CDR2 SQIVND (reference sequence). The CDR3 is made up of 14 amino acids. The germline V and J ends were trimmed by 0 bases and 3 bases, with 7 bases remaining between them. CDR3 bases: TGTGCCAGTAGTATAGAGGGGCCGACAGATACGCAGTATTTT. It specifies CASSIEGPTDTQYF. The full variable domain, its missing parts supplied by reference TRBV19 and TRBJ2-3, is DGGITQSPKYLFRKEGQNVTLSCEQNLNHDAMYWYRQDPGQGLRLIYYSQIVNDFQKGDIAEGYSVSREKKESFPLTVTSAQKNPTAFYLCASSIEGPTDTQYFGPGTRLTVL.

The chain is built from TRBV4-2 and TRBJ1-1, with no clear D. The CDR3 length is 17 residues. V lost 0 bases and J lost 3, with 17 bases in between. Germline CDR1 and CDR2: LGHNA and YNFKEQ. Here the CDR3 reads CASSQDPGRSGDTEAFF. Written as DNA, the CDR3 is TGTGCCAGCAGCCAAGATCCAGGTCGAAGCGGGGACACTGAAGCTTTCTTT.

In DNA, the CDR3 is TGTGCCAGCACCGGGACAGGGGGCAGCGCCACTGAAGCTTTCTTT. Protein product: CASTGTGGSATEAFF. The chain carries TRBV5-6 and TRBJ1-1, with TRBD1 matching 12 bases. The trim removed 6 bases at V and 4 bases at J, leaving 7 bases unmatched. This CDR3 spans 15 amino acids. Germline V lookup: CDR1 SGHDT, CDR2 YYEEEE.

This clone was found a few times. The J gene is TRBJ2-2, the V gene TRBV2, with a tentative D call TRBD1 (6 bases). This CDR3 comprises 14 residues. The V gene's germline CDR1 is SNHLY and CDR2 FYNNEI. V lost 6 bases to trimming and J lost 4 bases, with 12 bases between them. The DNA of the CDR3 is TGTGCCAGCAGGGGTTCGACAGGCACCGGGGAGCTGTTTTTT. Residues: CASRGSTGTGELFF.

This sequence joins TRBV13 and TRBJ2-1; either TRBD1 or TRBD2 may fit D (5 bases each). CDR3 length: 15 amino acids. Trimming removed 3 bases at V and 7 bases at J, with 16 bases between. CDR1 is PRHDT and CDR2 is FYEKMQ in the germline V gene (reference sequence). The CDR3 DNA reads TGTGCCAGCAGCTTCTGGGGGAATATTGTGAATGAGCAGTTCTTC. It yields the protein CASSFWGNIVNEQFF. The whole variable domain, remainder taken from reference TRBV13 and TRBJ2-1, is AAGVIQSPRHLIKEKRETATLKCYPIPRHDTVYWYQQGPGQDPQFLISFYEKMQSDKGSIPDRFSAQQFSDYHSELNMSSLELGDSALYFCASSFWGNIVNEQFFGPGTRLTVL.